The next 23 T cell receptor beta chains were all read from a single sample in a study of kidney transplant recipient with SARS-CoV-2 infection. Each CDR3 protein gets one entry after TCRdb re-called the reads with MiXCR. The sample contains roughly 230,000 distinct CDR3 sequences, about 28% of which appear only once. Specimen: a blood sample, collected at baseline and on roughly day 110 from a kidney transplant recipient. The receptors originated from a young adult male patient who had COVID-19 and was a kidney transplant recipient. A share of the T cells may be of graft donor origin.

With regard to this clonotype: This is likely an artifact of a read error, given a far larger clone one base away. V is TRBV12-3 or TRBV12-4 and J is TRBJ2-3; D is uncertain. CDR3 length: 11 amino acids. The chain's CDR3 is CTSSFTDTQYF. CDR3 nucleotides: TGTACCAGCAGTTTCACAGATACGCAGTATTTT.

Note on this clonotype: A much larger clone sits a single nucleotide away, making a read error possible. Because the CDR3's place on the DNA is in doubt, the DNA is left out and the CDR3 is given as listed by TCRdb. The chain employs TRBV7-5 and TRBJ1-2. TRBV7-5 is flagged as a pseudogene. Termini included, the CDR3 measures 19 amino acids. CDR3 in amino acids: CISVPEFPYEVGKTYGYTF.

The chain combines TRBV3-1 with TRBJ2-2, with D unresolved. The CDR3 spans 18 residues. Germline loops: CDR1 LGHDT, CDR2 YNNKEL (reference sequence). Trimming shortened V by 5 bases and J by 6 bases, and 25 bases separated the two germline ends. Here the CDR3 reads CASSYGCPISGLAGELFF. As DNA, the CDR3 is TGTGCCAGCAGCTACGGATGTCCCATTTCAGGCTTGGCCGGGGAGCTGTTTTTT.

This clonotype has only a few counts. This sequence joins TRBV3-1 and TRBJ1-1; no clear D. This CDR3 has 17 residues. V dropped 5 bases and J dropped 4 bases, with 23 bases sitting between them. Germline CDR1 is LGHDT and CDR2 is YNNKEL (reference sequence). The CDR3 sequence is CASSTDGPISIRTEAFF. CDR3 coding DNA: TGTGCCAGCAGCACGGATGGTCCCATTTCAATTCGCACTGAAGCTTTCTTT. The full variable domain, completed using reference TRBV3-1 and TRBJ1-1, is DTAVSQTPKYLVTQMGNDKSIKCEQNLGHDTMYWYKQDSKKFLKIMFSYNNKELIINETVPNRFSPKSPDKAHLNLHINSLELGDSAVYFCASSTDGPISIRTEAFFGQGTRLTVV.

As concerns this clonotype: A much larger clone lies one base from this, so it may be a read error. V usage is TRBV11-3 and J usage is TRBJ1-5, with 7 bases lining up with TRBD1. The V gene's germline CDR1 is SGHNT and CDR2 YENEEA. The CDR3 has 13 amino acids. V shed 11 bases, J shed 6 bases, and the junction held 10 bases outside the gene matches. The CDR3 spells CAGLTGCLQPQHF. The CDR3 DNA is TGTGCCGGTTTGACAGGGTGTCTTCAGCCCCAGCATTTT.

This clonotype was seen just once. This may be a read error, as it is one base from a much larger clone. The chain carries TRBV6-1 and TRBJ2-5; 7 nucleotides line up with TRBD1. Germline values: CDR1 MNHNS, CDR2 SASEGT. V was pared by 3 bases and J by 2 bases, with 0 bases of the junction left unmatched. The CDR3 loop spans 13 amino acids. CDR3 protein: CASSETGQETQYF. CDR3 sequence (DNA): TGTGCCAGCAGTGAGACAGGGCAAGAGACCCAGTACTTC.

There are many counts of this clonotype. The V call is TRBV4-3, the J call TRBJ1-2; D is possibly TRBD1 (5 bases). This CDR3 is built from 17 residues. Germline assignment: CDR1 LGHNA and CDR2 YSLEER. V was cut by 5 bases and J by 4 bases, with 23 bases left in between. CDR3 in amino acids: CASSEGSGRRKTYGYTF. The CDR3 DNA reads TGCGCCAGCAGCGAGGGGTCAGGACGTCGAAAGACCTATGGCTACACCTTC.

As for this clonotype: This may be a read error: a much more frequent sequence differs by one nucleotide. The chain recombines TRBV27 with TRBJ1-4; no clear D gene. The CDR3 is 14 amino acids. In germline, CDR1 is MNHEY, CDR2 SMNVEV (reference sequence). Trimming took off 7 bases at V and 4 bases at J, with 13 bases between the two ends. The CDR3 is CASTRSGYNEKLFF. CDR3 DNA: TGTGCCAGCACCCGGTCAGGCTATAATGAAAAACTGTTTTTT.

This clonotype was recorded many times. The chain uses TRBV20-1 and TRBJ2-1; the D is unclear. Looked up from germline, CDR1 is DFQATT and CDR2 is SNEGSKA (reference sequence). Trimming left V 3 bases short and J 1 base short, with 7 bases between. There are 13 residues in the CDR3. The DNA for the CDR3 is TGCAGTGCTAGCGGGCCTTCCTACAATGAGCAGTTCTTC. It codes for CSASGPSYNEQFF.

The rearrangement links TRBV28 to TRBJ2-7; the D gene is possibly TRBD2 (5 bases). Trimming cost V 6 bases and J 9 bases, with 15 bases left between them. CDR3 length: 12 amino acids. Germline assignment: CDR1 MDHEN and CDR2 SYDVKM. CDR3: CASRAWQSGQYF. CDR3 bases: TGTGCCAGCAGAGCCTGGCAGAGCGGGCAGTACTTC.

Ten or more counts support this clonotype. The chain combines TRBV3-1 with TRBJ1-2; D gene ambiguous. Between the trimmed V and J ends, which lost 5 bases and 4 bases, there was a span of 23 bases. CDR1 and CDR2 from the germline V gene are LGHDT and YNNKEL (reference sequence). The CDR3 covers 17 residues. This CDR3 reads CASSSYHTLRKTYGYTF. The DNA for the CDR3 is TGTGCCAGCAGCAGTTATCACACCCTTCGAAAGACCTATGGCTACACCTTC.

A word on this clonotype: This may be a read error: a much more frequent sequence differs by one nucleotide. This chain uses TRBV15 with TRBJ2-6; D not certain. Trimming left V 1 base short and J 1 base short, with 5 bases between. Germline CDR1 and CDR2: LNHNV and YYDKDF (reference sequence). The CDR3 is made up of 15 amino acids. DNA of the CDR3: TGTGCCACCAGCAGAGCCGATTCTGGGGCCAACGTCCTGACTTTC. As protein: CATSRADSGANVLTF.

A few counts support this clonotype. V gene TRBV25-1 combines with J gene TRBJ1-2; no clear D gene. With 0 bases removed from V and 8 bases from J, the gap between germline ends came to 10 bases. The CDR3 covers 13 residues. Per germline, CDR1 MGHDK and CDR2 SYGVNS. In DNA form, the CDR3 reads TGTGCCAGCAGTGAATATGGACTTGGGGGCTACACCTTC. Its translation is CASSEYGLGGYTF.

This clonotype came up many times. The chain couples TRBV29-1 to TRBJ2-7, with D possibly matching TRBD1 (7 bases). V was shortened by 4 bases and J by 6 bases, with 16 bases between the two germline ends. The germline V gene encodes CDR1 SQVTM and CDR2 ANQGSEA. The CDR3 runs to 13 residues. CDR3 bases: TGCAGCGTTGTCCCCGGGACAGCGGGCGAGCAGTACTTC. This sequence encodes CSVVPGTAGEQYF.

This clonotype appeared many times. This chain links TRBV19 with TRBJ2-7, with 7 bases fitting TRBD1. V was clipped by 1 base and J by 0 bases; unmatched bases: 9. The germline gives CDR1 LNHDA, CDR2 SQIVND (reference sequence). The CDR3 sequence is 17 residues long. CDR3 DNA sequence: TGTGCCAGTAGTATAGGCTTGGGGACAGCGAGCTCCTACGAGCAGTACTTC. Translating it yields CASSIGLGTASSYEQYF.

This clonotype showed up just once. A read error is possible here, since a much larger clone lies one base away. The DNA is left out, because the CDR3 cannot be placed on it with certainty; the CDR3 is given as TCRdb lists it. The CDR3 protein is CISVPELTNEVGKTYSYTF. V gene TRBV7-5 combines with J gene TRBJ1-2. TRBV7-5 has pseudogene status. Both ends counted, the CDR3 spans 19 residues.

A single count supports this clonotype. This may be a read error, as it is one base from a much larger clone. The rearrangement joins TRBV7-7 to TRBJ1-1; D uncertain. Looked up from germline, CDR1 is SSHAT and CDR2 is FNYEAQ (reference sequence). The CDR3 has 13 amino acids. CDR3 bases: TGTGCCAGCAGCTTATTACAGTGGACTGAAGCTCTCTTT. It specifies CASSLLQWTEALF.

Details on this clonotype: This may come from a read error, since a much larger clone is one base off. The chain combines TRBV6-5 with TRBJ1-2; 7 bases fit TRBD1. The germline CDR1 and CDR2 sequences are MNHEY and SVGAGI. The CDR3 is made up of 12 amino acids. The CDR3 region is CVSSRQGYGYTF. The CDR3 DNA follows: TGTGTCAGCAGTCGACAGGGCTATGGCTACACCTTC.

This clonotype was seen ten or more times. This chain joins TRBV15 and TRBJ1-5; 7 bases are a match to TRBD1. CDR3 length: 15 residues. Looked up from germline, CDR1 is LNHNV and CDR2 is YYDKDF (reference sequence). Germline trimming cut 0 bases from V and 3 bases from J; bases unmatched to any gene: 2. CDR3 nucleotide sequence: TGTGCCACCAGCAGAGATGGGACAGTCAATCAGCCCCAGCATTTT. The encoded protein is CATSRDGTVNQPQHF.

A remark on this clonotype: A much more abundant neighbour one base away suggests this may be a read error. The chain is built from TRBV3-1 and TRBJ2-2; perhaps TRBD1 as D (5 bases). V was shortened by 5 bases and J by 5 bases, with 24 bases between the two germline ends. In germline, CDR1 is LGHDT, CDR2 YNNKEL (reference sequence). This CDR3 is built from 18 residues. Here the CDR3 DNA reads TGTGCCAGCAGCAACAGGTGTCCCGTTTCAGGCTTGACCGGGGAGCTGTTTTTT. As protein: CASSNRCPVSGLTGELFF.

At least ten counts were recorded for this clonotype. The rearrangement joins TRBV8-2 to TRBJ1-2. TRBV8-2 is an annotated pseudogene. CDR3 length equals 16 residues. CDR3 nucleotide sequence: TGTGGCAGTTTACTAGATGATAGCCGAAAGACCTATGGCTACACCTTC. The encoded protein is CGSLLDDSRKTYGYTF.

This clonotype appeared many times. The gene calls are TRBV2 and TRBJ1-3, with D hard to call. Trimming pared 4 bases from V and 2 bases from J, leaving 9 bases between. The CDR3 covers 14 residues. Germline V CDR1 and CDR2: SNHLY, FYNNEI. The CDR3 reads CASSASETGNTIYF. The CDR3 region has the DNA TGTGCCAGCAGTGCCAGCGAAACTGGAAACACCATATATTTT.

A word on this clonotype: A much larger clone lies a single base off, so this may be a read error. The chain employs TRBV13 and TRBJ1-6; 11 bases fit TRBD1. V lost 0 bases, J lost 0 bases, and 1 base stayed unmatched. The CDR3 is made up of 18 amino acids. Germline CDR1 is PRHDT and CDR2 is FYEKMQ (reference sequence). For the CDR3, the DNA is TGTGCCAGCAGCTTAGGGGGGACAGGGGGCTCCTATAATTCACCCCTCCACTTT. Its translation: CASSLGGTGGSYNSPLHF.